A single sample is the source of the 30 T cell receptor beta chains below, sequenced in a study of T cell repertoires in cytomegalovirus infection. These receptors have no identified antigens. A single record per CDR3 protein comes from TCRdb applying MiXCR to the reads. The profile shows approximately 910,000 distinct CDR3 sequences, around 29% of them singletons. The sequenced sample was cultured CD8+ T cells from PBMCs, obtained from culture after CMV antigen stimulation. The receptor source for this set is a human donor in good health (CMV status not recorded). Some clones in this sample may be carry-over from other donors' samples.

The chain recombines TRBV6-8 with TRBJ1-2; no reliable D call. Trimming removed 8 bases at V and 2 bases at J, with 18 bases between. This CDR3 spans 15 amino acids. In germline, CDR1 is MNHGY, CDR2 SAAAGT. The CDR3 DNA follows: TGTGCCAGCTCCCTTAAACGGACGGGAAACTATGGCTACACCTTC. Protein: CASSLKRTGNYGYTF.

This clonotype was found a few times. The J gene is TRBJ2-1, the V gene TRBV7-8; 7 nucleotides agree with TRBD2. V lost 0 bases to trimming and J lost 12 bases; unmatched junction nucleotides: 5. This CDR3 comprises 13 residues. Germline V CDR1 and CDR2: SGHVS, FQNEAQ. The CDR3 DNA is TGTGCCAGCAGCTTAGCGGTGCGGGGGTGGCAGTTCTTC. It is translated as CASSLAVRGWQFF.

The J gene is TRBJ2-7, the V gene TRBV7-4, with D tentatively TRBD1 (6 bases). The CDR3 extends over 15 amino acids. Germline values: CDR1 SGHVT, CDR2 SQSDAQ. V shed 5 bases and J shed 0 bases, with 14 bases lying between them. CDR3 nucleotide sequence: TGTGCCAGCAGCCCAGCGTCGACAGGCTCCTACGAGCAGTACTTC. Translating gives CASSPASTGSYEQYF.

CDR3 sequence: CASSQEGGQGETQYF. CDR3 nucleotides: TGCGCCAGCAGCCAAGAAGGAGGACAGGGCGAGACCCAGTACTTC. The rearrangement joins TRBV4-1 to TRBJ2-5; 8 nucleotides line up with TRBD1. This CDR3 is 15 amino acids long. The trim removed 0 bases at V and 5 bases at J, leaving 5 bases unmatched. The germline V gene encodes CDR1 MGHRA and CDR2 YSYEKL.

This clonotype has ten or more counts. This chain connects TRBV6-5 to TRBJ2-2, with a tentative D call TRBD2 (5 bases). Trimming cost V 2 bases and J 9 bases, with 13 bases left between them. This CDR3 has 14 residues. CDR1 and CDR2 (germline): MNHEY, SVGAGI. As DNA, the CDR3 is TGTGCCAGCAGTTACGGGCTAGCCACAAGGGAGCTGTTTTTT. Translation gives CASSYGLATRELFF.

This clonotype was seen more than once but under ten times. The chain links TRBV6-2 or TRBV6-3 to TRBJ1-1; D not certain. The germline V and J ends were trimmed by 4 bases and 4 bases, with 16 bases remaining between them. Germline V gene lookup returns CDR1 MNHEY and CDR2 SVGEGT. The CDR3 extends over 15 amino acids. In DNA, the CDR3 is TGTGCCAGCAGTTCACCGGGAACTCGGGGCACTGAAGCTTTCTTT. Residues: CASSSPGTRGTEAFF.

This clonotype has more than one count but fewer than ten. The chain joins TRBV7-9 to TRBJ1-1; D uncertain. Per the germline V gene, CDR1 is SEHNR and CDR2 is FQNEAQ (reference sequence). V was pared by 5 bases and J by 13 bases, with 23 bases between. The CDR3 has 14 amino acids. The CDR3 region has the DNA TGTGCCAGCAGCAATTGGAAGGACCGCAGAATGCTTTTCTTT. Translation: CASSNWKDRRMLFF.

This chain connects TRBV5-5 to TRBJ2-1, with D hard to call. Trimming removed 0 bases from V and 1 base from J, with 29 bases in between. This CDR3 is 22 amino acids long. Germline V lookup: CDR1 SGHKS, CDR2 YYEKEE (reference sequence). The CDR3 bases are TGTGCCAGCAGCTTGGTAGGTTCAGGCCTAACGACTTACCAAGGGTCCTACAATGAGCAGTTCTTC. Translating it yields CASSLVGSGLTTYQGSYNEQFF. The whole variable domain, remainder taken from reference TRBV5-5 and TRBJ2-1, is DAGVTQSPTHLIKTRGQQVTLRCSPISGHKSVSWYQQVLGQGPQFIFQYYEKEERGRGNFPDRFSARQFPNYSSELNVNALLLGDSALYLCASSLVGSGLTTYQGSYNEQFFGPGTRLTVL.

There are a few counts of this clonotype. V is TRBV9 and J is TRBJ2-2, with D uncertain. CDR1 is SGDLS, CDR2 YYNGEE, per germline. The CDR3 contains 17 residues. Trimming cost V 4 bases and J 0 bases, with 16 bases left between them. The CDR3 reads CASSTPQTSSNTGELFF. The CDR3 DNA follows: TGTGCCAGCAGCACACCTCAGACAAGTTCGAACACCGGGGAGCTGTTTTTT.

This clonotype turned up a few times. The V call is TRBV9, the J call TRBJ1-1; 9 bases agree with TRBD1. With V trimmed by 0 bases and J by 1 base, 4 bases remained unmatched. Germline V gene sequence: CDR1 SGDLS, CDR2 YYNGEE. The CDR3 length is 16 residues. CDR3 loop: CASSVARDRANTEAFF. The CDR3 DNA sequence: TGTGCCAGCAGCGTAGCCCGGGACAGGGCGAACACTGAAGCTTTCTTT.

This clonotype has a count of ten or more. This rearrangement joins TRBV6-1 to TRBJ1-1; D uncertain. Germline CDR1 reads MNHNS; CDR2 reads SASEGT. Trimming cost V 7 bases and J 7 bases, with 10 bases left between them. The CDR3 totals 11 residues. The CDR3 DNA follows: TGTGCCAGCACCCAACGGGGTGAAGCTTTCTTT. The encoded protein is CASTQRGEAFF.

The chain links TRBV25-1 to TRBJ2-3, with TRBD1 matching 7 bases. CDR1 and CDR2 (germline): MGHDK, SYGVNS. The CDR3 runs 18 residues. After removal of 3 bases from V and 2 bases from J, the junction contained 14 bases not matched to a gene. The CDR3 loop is CASSDSVGRQGVTDTQYF. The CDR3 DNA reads TGTGCCAGCAGTGACAGCGTGGGGAGACAGGGAGTCACAGATACGCAGTATTTT. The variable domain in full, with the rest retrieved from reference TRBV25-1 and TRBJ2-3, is EADIYQTPRYLVIGTGKKITLECSQTMGHDKMYWYQQDPGMELHLIHYSYGVNSTEKGDLSSESTVSRIRTEHFPLTLESARPSHTSQYLCASSDSVGRQGVTDTQYFGPGTRLTVL.

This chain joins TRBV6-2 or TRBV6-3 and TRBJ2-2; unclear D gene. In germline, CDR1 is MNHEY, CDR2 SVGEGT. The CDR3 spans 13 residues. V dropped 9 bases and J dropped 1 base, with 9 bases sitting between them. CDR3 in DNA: TGTGCCAGTAAACCCCAGAACACCGGGGAGCTGTTTTTT. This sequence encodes CASKPQNTGELFF.

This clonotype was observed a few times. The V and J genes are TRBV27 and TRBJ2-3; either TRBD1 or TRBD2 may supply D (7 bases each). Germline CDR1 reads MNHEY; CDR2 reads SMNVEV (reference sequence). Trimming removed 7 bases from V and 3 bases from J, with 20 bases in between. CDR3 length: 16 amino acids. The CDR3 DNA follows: TGTGCCAGCACCTCTTTGGGGGAGGGACAGACAGATACGCAGTATTTT. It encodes CASTSLGEGQTDTQYF.

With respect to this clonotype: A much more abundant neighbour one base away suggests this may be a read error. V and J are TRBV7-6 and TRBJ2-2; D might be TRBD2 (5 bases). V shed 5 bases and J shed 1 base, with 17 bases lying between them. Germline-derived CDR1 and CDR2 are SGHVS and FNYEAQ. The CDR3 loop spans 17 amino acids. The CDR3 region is CASSHRSGVRNTGELFF. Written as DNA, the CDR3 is TGTGCCAGCAGCCACCGCTCCGGGGTAAGGAACACCGGGGAGCTGTTTTTT.

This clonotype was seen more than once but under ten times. In nucleotides, the CDR3 is TGTGCCAGCAGTGGGGTTTTGAATGAGCAGTTCTTC. Translated: CASSGVLNEQFF. The chain couples TRBV12-3 or TRBV12-4 to TRBJ2-1, with D hard to call. V gave up 5 bases and J gave up 7 bases, with 9 bases separating them. This CDR3 is built from 12 residues.

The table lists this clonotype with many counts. CDR3 protein: CASSLALNGNTEAFF. The CDR3 coding sequence is TGTGCCAGCAGCTTAGCTTTGAACGGTAACACTGAAGCTTTCTTT. The chain is built from TRBV7-2 and TRBJ1-1; D is uncertain. From germline, CDR1 is SGHTA and CDR2 FQGNSA. V gave up 0 bases and J gave up 2 bases, with 10 bases separating them. This CDR3 spans 15 amino acids.

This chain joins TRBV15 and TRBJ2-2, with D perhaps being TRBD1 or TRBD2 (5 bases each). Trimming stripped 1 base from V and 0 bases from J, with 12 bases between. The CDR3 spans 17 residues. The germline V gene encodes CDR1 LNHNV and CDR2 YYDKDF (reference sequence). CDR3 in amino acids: CATSRVPEGSNTGELFF. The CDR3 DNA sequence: TGTGCCACCAGCAGAGTACCCGAGGGGTCGAACACCGGGGAGCTGTTTTTT.

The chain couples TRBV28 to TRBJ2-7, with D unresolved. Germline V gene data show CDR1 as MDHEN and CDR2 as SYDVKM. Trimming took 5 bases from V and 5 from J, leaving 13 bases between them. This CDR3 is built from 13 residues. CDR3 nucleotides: TGTGCCAGCAGTCGAGACCGGGCCCACGAGCAGTACGTC. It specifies CASSRDRAHEQYV.

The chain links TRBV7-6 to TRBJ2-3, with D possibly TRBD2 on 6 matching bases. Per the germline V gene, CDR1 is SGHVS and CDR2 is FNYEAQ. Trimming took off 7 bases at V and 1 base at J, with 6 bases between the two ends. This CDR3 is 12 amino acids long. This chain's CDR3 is CASTGGTDTQYF. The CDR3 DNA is TGTGCCAGCACGGGGGGCACAGATACGCAGTATTTT.

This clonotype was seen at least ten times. CDR3 sequence: CASSLDSNEQFF. The CDR3 DNA reads as TGTGCCAGCAGCTTAGACAGTAATGAGCAGTTCTTC. V and J are TRBV7-8 and TRBJ2-1; D remains unclear. Germline CDR1 and CDR2: SGHVS and FQNEAQ. The CDR3 contains 12 residues. The germline V and J ends were trimmed by 1 base and 7 bases, with 5 bases remaining between them.

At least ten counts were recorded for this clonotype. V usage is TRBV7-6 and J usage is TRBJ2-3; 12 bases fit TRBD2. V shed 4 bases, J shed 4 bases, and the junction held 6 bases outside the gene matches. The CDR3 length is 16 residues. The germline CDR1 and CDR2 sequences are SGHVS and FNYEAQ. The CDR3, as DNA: TGTGCCAGCAGCTACCCGACTAGCGGGGGTGCAGATACGCAGTATTTT. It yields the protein CASSYPTSGGADTQYF.

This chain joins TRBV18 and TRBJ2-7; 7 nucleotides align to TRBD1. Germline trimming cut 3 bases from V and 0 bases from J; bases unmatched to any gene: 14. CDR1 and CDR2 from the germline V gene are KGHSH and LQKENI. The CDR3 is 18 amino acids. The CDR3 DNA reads TGTGCCAGCTCACCGTTATTCCGGGACAGCGACAGCTCCTACGAGCAGTACGTC. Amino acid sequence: CASSPLFRDSDSSYEQYV.

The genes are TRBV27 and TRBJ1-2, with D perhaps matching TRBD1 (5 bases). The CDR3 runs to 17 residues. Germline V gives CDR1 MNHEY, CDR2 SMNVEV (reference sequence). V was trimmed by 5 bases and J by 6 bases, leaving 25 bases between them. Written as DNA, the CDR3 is TGTGCCAGCAGTCCGGCCTATGGGGGGGTCAGGGCGGATGGCTACACCTTC. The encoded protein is CASSPAYGGVRADGYTF.

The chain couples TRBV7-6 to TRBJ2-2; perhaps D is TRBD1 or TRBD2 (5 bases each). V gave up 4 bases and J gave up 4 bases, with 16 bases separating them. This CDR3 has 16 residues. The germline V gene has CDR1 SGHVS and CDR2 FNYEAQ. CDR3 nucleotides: TGTGCCAGCAGCTCGGGGCCCTCGGTGAGCACCGGGGAGCTGTTTTTT. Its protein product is CASSSGPSVSTGELFF.

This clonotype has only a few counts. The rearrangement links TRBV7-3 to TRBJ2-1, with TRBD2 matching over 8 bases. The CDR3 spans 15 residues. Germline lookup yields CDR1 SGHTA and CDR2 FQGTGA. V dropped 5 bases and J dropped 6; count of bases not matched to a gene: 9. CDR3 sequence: CASSAQRGIANEQFF. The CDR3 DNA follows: TGTGCCAGCAGCGCTCAGCGGGGGATCGCCAATGAGCAGTTCTTC.

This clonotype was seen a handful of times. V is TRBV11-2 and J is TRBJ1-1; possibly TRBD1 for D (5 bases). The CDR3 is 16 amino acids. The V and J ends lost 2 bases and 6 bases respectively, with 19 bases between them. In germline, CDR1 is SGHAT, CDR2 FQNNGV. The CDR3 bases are TGTGCCAGCAGCTTATGGGTGACAGAAACAGACGCTGAAGCTTTCTTT. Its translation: CASSLWVTETDAEAFF.

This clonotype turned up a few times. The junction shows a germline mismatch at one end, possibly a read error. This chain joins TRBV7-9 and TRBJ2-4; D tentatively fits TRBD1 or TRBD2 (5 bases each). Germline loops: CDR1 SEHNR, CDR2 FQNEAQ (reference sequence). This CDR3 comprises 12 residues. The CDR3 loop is CASSGHDQVTNF. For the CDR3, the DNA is TGTGCCAGCAGCGGACACGATCAAGTGACTAACTTC.

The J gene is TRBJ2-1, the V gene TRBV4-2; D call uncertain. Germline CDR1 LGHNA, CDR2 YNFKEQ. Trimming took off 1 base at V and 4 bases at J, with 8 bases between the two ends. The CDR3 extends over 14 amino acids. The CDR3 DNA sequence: TGTGCCAGCAGCCAAGGGCCCGAATACAATGAGCAGTTCTTC. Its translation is CASSQGPEYNEQFF.

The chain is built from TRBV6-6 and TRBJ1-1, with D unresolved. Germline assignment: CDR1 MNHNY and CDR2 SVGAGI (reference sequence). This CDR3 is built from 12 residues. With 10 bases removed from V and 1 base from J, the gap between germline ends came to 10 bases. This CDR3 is CATILRNTEAFF. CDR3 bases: TGTGCCACCATACTACGGAACACTGAAGCTTTCTTT.